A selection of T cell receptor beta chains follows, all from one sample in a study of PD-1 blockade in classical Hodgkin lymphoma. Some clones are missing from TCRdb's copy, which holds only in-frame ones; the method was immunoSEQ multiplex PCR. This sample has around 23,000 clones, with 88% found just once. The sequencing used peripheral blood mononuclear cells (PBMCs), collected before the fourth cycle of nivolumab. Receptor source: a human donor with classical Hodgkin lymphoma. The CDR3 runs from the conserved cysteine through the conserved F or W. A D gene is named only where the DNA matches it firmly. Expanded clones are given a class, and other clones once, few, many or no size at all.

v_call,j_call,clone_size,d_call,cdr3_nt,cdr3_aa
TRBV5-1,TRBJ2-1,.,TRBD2,TGCGCCAGCAGCTTGGGAATAGCGGGGTTTACTGAGCAGTTCTTC,CASSLGIAGFTEQFF
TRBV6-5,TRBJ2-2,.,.,TGTGCCAGCAGTTACGAAAGGCGGGTCGGCACCGGGGAGCTGTTTTTT,CASSYERRVGTGELFF
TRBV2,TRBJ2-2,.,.,TGTGCCAGCAGTCCCATGGAGGTGGCCGGGGAGCTGTTTTTT,CASSPMEVAGELFF
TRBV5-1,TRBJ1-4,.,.,TGCGCCAGCAGCTTGGCCTCGACGGTTAATGAAAAACTGTTTTTT,CASSLASTVNEKLFF
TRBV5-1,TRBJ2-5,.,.,TGCGCCAGCAGCTTGGCATCGGCGGAGACCCAGTACTTC,CASSLASAETQYF
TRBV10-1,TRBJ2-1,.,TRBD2,TGCGCCAGCAGTGAAGGGACAACCGGACTAGCGGCGACCTACAATGAGCAGTTCTTC,CASSEGTTGLAATYNEQFF
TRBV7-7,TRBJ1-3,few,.,TGTGCCAGCAGCTTGGGTCCAGGGAGTGGAAACACCATATATTTT,CASSLGPGSGNTIYF
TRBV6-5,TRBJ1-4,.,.,TGTGCCAGCAGGGGCACCCTAGGAGACGAAAAACTGTTTTTT,CASRGTLGDEKLFF
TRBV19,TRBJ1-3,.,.,TGTGCCAGTAGTATAGCCCTCGGACAGACTTCTGGAAACACCATATATTTT,CASSIALGQTSGNTIYF
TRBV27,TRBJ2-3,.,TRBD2,TGTGCCAGCAGTCCCCCTTGGGGGGGACTACCCACAGATACGCAGTATTTT,CASSPPWGGLPTDTQYF
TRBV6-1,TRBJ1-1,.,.,TGTGCCAGCAGTGGGATGGGAAAGACATTCCGCCGGACTGAAGCTTTCTTT,CASSGMGKTFRRTEAFF
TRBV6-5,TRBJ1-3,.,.,TGTGCCAGCAGGCCCCTTGAAAACACCATATATTTT,CASRPLENTIYF
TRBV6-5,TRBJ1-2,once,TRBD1,TGTGCCAGCAGTTTACAGGGGGCAGACTATGGCTACACCTTC,CASSLQGADYGYTF
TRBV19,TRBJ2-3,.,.,TGTGCCAGTAGTATAGGTCATCCTGGAGGGAATACGCAGTATTTT,CASSIGHPGGNTQYF
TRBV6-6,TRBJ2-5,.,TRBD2,TGTGCCAGCAGTAGGGTAGCGGGAGGGCAAGAGACCCAGTACTTC,CASSRVAGGQETQYF
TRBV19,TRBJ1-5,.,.,TGTGCCAGTAGATCATGGTCAGGGAGCCAGCCCCAGCATTTT,CASRSWSGSQPQHF
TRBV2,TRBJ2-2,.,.,TGTGCCAGCAGTAGGGCGAGAAGCCCCACCGGGGAGCTGTTTTTT,CASSRARSPTGELFF
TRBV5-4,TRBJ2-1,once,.,TGTGCCAGCAGCTTGAAGGGCTCCTACAATGAGCAGTTCTTC,CASSLKGSYNEQFF
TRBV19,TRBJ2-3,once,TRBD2,TGTGCCACCTCGGGAGGGCAGGTCACAGATACGCAGTATTTT,CATSGGQVTDTQYF
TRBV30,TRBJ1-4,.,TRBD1,TGTGCCTGGACCGATGGGGGACAGGGGGAACTGTTTTTT,CAWTDGGQGELFF
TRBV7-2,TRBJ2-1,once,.,TGTGCCAGCAGCTTAGCGGGAGTTAATGAGCAGTTCTTC,CASSLAGVNEQFF
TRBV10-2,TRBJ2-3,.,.,TGCGCCAGCAGTGATACGGCCCCAGATACGCAGTATTTT,CASSDTAPDTQYF
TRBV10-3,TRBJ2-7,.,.,TGTGCCATCAGTGAAGACCCTGTGGGCGAGCAGTACTTC,CAISEDPVGEQYF
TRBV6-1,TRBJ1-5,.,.,TGTGCCAGTCGGCAGGACCCATCCCAGCCCCAGCATTTT,CASRQDPSQPQHF
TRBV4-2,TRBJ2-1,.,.,TGTGCCAGCAGCCAAGTACCGGGAGCCCTGTACAATGAGCAGTTCTTC,CASSQVPGALYNEQFF
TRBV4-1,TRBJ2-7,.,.,TGCGCCAGCAGCCAAGATCAGGGCGGGCTACCCTCCTACGAGCAGTACTTC,CASSQDQGGLPSYEQYF
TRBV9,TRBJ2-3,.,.,TGTGCCAGCAGCGTAGCTGGGAGCACAGATACGCAGTATTTT,CASSVAGSTDTQYF
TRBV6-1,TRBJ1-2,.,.,TGTGCCAGCAGGGGTTTTAATTATGGCTACACCTTC,CASRGFNYGYTF
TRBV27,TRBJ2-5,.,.,TGTGCCAGCAGTTTCATGGTCGGGAGTGAGACCCAGTACTTC,CASSFMVGSETQYF
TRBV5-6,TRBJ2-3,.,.,TGTGCCAGCAGCTTGGCTTGGGGCCTCACAGATACGCAGTATTTT,CASSLAWGLTDTQYF
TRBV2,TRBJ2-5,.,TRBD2,TGTGCCAGCAGTTGGGCTGGCGGGAGTCGAGAGACCCAGTACTTC,CASSWAGGSRETQYF
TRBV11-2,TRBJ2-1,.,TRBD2,TGTGCCAGCAACGCTGGGACTAGCGGGAGATATATTTACAATGAGCAGTTCTTC,CASNAGTSGRYIYNEQFF
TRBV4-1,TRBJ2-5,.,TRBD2,TGCGCCAGCAGCCACCCCGGGGTGCGGGGGGGCGAGACCCAGTACTTC,CASSHPGVRGGETQYF
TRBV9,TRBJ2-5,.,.,TGTGCCAGCAGCGTAAGGGGGATGTCTGGGGAGACCCAGTACTTC,CASSVRGMSGETQYF
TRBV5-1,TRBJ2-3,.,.,TGCGCCAGCAGCTCCACAGATACGCAGTATTTT,CASSSTDTQYF
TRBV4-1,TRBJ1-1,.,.,TGCGCCAGCAGCCCATTGATTGCAATGGACACGAACACTGAAGCTTTCTTT,CASSPLIAMDTNTEAFF
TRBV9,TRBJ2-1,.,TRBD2,TGTGCCAGCACGGGACTAGCGGGGGTAAGTGAGCAGTTCTTC,CASTGLAGVSEQFF
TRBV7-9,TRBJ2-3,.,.,TGTGCCAGCAGCTTAGTCCCATCAGATACGCAGTATTTT,CASSLVPSDTQYF
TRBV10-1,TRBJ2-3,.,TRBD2,TGCGCCAGCAGTGAGGCGGGGGGGGTTCCAGATACGCAGTATTTT,CASSEAGGVPDTQYF
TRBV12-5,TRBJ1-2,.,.,TGTGCTAGTGGTACGACAGGACCGACCAGCTACACCTTC,CASGTTGPTSYTF
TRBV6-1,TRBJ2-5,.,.,TGTGCCAGCAGAGGAACTAGCAAAGAGACCCAGTACTTC,CASRGTSKETQYF
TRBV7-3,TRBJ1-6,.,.,TGTGCCAGCAGCCAGGTTCCTTGGGGGAATTCACCCCTCCACTTT,CASSQVPWGNSPLHF
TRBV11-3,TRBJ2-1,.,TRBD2,TGTGCCAGCAGCGACACCGGGACTACGTACAGTGAGCAGTTCTTC,CASSDTGTTYSEQFF